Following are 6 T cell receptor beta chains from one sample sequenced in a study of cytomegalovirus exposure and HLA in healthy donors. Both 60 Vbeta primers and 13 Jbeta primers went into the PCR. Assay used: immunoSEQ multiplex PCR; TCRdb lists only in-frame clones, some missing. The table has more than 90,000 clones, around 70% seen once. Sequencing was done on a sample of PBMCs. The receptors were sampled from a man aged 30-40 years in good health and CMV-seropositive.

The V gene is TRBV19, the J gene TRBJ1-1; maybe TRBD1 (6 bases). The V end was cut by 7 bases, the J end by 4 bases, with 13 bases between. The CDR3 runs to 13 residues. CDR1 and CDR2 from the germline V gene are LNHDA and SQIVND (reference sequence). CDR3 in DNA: TGTGCCAGTACACCTGGGGGCATCACTGAAGCTTTCTTT. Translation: CASTPGGITEAFF.

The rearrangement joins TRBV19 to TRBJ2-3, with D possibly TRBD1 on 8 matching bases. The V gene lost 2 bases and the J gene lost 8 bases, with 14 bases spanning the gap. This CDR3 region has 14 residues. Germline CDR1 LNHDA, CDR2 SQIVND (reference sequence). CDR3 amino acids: CASSISYRGGTQYF. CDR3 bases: TGTGCCAGTAGTATATCGTACAGGGGGGGTACGCAGTATTTT.

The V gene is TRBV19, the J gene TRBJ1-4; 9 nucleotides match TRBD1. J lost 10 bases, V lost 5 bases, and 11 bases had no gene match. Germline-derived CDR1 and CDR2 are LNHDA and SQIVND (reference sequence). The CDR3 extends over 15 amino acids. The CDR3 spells CASSQSGQGGIKLFF. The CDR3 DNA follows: TGTGCCAGTAGTCAATCGGGACAGGGTGGAATAAAACTGTTTTTT.

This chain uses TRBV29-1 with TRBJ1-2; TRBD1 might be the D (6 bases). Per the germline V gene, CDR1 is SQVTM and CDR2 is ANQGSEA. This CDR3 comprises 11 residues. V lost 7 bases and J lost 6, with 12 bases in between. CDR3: CSGEGGDGYTF. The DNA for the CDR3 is TGCAGCGGCGAAGGGGGTGATGGCTACACCTTC.

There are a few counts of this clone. The chain's CDR3 is CASPPRPPYEQYV. CDR3 coding DNA: TGTGCCAGTCCTCCGCGGCCCCCCTACGAGCAGTACGTC. The chain recombines TRBV27 with TRBJ2-7; D not certain. This CDR3 is 13 amino acids long. Deletions cut 9 bases from V and 2 bases from J, with 14 bases between. CDR1 MNHEY and CDR2 SMNVEV come from the germline V gene (reference sequence).

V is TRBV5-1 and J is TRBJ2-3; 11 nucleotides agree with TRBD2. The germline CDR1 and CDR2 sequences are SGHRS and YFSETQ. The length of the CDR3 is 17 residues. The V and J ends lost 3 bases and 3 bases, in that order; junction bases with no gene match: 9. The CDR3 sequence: CASSSKLAGVRTDTQYF. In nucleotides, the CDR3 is TGCGCCAGCAGCTCCAAACTAGCGGGGGTTAGGACAGATACGCAGTATTTT.